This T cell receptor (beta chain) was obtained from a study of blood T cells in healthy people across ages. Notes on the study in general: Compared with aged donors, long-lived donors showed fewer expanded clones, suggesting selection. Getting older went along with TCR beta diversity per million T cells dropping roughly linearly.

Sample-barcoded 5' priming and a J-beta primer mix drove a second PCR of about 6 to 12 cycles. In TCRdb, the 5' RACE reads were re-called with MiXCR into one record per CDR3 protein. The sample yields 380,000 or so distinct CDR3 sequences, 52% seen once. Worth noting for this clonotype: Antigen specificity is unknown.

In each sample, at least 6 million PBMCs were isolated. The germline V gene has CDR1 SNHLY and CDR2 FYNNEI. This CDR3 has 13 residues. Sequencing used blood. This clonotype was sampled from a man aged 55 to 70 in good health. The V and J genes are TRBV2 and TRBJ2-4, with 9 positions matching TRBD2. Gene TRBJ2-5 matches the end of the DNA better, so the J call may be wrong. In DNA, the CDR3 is TGTGCCAGGGGCGCGGGGGGGCGAGAGACCCAGTACTTC. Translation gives CARGAGGRETQYF.